The entry below describes one TCR beta chain. This clonotype was detected many times. Its antigen has not been determined. There are no base qualities to consult, and no much larger clone falls within one base. These data originate in a study of neurological immune-mediated disorders (dated by TCRdb to the late 2010s). A note on the overall study: Of the approximately 34 multiple sclerosis patients, around 30 had relapsing-remitting MS and 3 had secondary progressive MS. Alongside PBMC samples, the set of some 97 TCR-beta libraries contained longitudinal samples, technical triplicates, and paired CD4+ and CD8+ T-cell subsets that had been sorted. Peripheral blood TCR-beta repertoires from HTLV-I-associated myelopathy (HAM/TSP) patients, multiple sclerosis patients and healthy controls were compared by UMI-based sequencing. The cohort was made up of approximately 65 subjects, consisting of roughly 14 HAM/TSP patients, roughly 35 multiple sclerosis patients and 20 healthy controls.

To synthesize cDNA, template-switch 5'RACE was performed with a primer carrying a 10-nucleotide random unique molecular identifier so that each TCR transcript was tagged. Every sequencing run yielded over 190 million TCR-beta sequences covering 15-18 subjects. The RNeasy kit was used for extraction of total RNA. The KAPA Real-time Library Amplification kit was used to amplify TCR-beta VDJ regions with primers targeting the TCR constant region and the 5'RACE anchor. A first PCR added sample indexes and Illumina adaptors, after which a second PCR increased the library yield. The roughly 650 bp TCR product was size-selected on a 2% E-gel SizeSelection system after Ampure bead purification. Before pooling, libraries had their quality checked on a Bioanalyzer, their concentration measured with Qubit, and their quantity determined with the Kapa Library Quantification kit. An Illumina HiSeq 2500 sequenced the libraries paired-end 2 x 150 bp. To increase sequence diversity, about 23-32% phiX was spiked into each library pool. The study's processing was this. The quality-filtered reads were processed with the UMI-based MiGEC pipeline, whose error correction step removed more than 80% of the raw TCR sequences. VDJ genes were aligned to IMGT germline references, and clonotypes were defined by unique CDR3 amino acid sequence plus V-J genes. Clonal expansion, Shannon diversity, and CDR3 relatedness (CalcPairwiseDistances, ClusterSamples) were evaluated with VDJtools, and phylogenetic trees were built with CLCbio workbench. Clones with at least 8 unique UMIs were defined as expanded, with this threshold being based on coefficient-of-variation modelling across technical triplicates. TCRdb took the public reads, trimmed them with fastp at Q25, ran MiXCR for clone calling and kept in-frame beta chains. Rows are combined by CDR3 protein, so each entry shows the most common genes and DNA. Here the V and J calls rest on TCRdb's processing, not on the authors' analysis. The sample table lists 55,000 to 65,000 distinct CDR3 sequences, 3.5% to 4.5% of them with a count of one. The ten biggest clones cover roughly 2.3% of the sample.

Beyond this particular receptor, the publication reports: No clinical or MRI features were associated with the MS cluster, and the authors said that larger cohorts are needed. Repertoires from 18 of 34 MS patients were grouped by phylogenetic analysis into a cluster of related CDR3 sequences, suggesting a possible repertoire-level signature. TCR clonal expansion was highest in HAM/TSP patients and lowest in MS patients, with MS patients falling below even healthy controls. Expanded clones from different subjects shared no identical CDR3 amino acid sequences, which suggests that TCR-beta repertoires were private in all groups.

For unsorted PBMC libraries, 2 million PBMCs were used after storage in RNAlater at -80 degrees C until RNA extraction. The multiple sclerosis patients were enrolled in a US clinical protocol that evaluated disease progression with magnetic resonance imaging. Peripheral blood was subjected to Ficoll-Hypaque density gradient centrifugation to isolate PBMCs, which were then cryopreserved in liquid nitrogen. Taken from the germline V gene, the CDR1 and CDR2 loops are KGHSH and LQKENI. The CDR3 runs 15 amino acids, cysteine and phenylalanine included. Kept here is only the CDR3 DNA, which spans 45 bases and is read in frame from base 1. V is pruned by 0 bases and J by 4 bases, leaving 4 bases of the junction without a gene match.

The TCR originated in a woman aged 45-60 years with multiple sclerosis. Sequenced: PBMCs. The V and J segments used are TRBV18 and TRBJ2-7; 9 nucleotides in the junction match TRBD1. CDR3 protein: CASSPPTGGNYEQYF. The nucleotide sequence is TGTGCCAGCTCACCACCTACAGGGGGCAATTACGAGCAGTACTTC. Outside the CDR3, residues come from the reference TRBV18 and TRBJ2-7 proteins, so the full variable domain is: NAGVMQNPRHLVRRRGQEARLRCSPMKGHSHVYWYRQLPEEGLKFMVYLQKENIIDESGMPKERFSAEFPKEGPSILRIQQVVRGDSAAYFCASSPPTGGNYEQYFGPGTRLTVT.